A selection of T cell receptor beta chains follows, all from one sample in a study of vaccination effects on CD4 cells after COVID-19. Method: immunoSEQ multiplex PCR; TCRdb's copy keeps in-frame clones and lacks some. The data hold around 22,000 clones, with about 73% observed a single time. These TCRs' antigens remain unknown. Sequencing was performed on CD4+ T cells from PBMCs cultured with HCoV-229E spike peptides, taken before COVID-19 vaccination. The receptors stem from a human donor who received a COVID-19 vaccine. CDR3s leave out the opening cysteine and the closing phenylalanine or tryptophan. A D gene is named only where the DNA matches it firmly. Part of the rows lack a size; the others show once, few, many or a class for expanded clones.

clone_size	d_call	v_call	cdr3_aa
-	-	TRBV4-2	ASSPEGTDNSPLH
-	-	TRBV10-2	ASSVNGNYNEQF
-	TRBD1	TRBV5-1	ASSLDRVTDTEAF
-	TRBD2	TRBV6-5	ALSAGGVTDTQY
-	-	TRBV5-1	ASSLGAGDRETQY
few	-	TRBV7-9	ASSRDLNTEAF
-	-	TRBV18	ASSPENTEAF
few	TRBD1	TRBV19	ASSMRGTALSGNTIY
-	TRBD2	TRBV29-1	SLSGRARNEQF
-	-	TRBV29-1	SVGDFSYEQY
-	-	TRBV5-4	ASSPSSGPETQY
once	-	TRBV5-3	ARSLDLVDSGANVLT
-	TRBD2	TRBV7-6	ASSLARVSGTGTGELF
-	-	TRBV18	ASSAGQQETQY
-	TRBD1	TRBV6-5	ASTTGTGLKQY
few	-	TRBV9	ASSVDFARTDTQY
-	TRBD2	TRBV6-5	ASSSSSGGPYNEQF
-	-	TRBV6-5	ASKTVVSGNTIY
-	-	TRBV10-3	AISGAGSPLH
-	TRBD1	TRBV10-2	ASSTGVHEQY
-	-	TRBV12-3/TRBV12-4	ASSRGRTEAF
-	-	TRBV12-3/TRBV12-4	ASSWVGNYGYT
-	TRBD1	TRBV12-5	ASGPPGQGSWQPQH
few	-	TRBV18	ASSFAEQDTEAF
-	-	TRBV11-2	ASSFENSPLH
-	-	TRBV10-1	ASRQGRADTQY
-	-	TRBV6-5	ASRLADNEQF
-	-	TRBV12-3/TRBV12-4	ASSLPGNQPQH
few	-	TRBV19	ASTLGPAGEKLF
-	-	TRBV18	ASSPLISGNTIY
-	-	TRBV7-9	ASSSPYMNTEAF
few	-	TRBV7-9	ASSPRLDFGQY
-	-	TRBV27	ASSLYGQPYGYT
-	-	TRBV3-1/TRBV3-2	ASSQESAASSYNSPLH
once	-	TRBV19	ASSLTGTNTEAF
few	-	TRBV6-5	ASSYSFQGNTEAF
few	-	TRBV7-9	ASSLGNFEKLF
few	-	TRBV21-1	ASTGRPTSPTSYEQY